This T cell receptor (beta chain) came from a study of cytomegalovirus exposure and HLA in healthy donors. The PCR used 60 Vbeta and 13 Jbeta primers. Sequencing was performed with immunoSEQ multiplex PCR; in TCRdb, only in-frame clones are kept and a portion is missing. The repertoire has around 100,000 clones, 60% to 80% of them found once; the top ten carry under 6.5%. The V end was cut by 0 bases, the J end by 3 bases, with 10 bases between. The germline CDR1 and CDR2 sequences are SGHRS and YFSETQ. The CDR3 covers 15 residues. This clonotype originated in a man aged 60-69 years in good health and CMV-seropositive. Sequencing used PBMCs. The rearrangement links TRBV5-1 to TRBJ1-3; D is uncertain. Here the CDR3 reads CASSLDPGIGNTIYF. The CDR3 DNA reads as TGCGCCAGCAGCTTGGATCCGGGGATTGGAAACACCATATATTTT.